Below, one T cell receptor (beta chain) is given with its context. The antigen remains undetermined. The sample originates from a study of OX40 agonist ivuxolimab in advanced cancers. As for the study in general: At 0.01 to 10 mg/kg, ivuxolimab was administered intravenously to patients every 2 weeks. The study reported partial responses in three patients: one hepatocellular carcinoma, two cutaneous melanoma.

Deletions cut 3 bases from V and 1 base from J, with 15 bases between. CDR3 length equals 16 residues. Germline V CDR1 and CDR2: ENHRY, SYGVKD. Assay used: immunoSEQ multiplex PCR; TCRdb lists only in-frame clones, some missing. The data hold over 90,000 clones, with approximately 87% observed a single time. Notes on the study in general: CD8+ T cells were the subset that, on average, had more expanded clones than CD4+.

The TCR was taken from an adult with an advanced solid tumor such as melanoma, head and neck, liver or kidney cancer. The chain links TRBV10-3 to TRBJ1-1, with TRBD1 as a possible D gene (5 bases). The input for sequencing was CD4+ or CD8+ T cells sorted from blood, taken in a trial of the OX40 agonist ivuxolimab. DNA of the CDR3: TGTGCCATCAGTGACCCCTTGACAGTATCGAACACTGAAGCTTTCTTT. The encoded protein is CAISDPLTVSNTEAFF.